This TCR beta chain was found in a study of blood T cells in healthy people across ages. This clonotype was detected only once. A junction end diverges from the germline sequence, so it may reflect a read error. This CDR3 has 11 amino acids. Germline loops: CDR1 DFQATT, CDR2 SNEGSKA (reference sequence). It was with a sample-barcoded 5' primer and a J-beta primer mix that a second PCR of about 6 to 11 cycles was run. TCRdb redid the calling of the 5' RACE reads with MiXCR, one entry per CDR3 protein. This sample yields about 800,000 distinct CDR3 sequences, of which roughly 64% are seen a single time; roughly 20% belongs to the top ten.

The chain combines TRBV20-1 with TRBJ2-4; 7 bases match TRBD2. The material sequenced was blood. This TCR was recovered from a man younger than 45 in good health. Here the CDR3 DNA reads TGTGCGGGAGTTACCAAAAACATTCAGTACTTC. It specifies CAGVTKNIQYF.